This TCR beta chain was captured by sequencing in a study of T cell repertoires in cytomegalovirus infection. The sample holds many counts of this clonotype. Its antigen is unknown. TCRdb reprocessed the reads with MiXCR, giving one entry per CDR3 protein. This table holds about 27,000 distinct CDR3 sequences, 19% found once. The source material was CD8+ T cells from cultured PBMCs, sampled from culture after CMV antigen stimulation. This sequence originates from a human donor in good health (CMV status not recorded). Some clones in this sample may be carry-over from other donors' samples.

CDR3 protein: CASSTLPRGRGVNTEAFF. The CDR3 coding sequence is TGTGCCAGCAGTACCCTTCCCAGGGGGCGTGGAGTGAACACTGAAGCTTTCTTT. This chain uses TRBV27 with TRBJ1-1; TRBD1 agrees at 8 bases. The germline V gene has CDR1 MNHEY and CDR2 SMNVEV (reference sequence). CDR3 length: 18 residues. Trimming at V came to 5 bases and at J to 0 bases, leaving 14 bases not matched to a gene.